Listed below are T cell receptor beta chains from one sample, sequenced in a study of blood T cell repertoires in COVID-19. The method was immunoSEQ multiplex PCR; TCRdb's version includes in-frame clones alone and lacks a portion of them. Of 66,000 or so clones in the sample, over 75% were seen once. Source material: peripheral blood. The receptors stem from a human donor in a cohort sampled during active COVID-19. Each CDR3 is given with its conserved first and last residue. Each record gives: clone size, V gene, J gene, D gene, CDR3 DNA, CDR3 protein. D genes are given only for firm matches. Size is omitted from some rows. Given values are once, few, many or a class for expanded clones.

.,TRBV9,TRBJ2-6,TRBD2,TGTGCCAGCAGCGTAGGACTAGCTGTAAAAAGTTCTGGGGCCAACGTCCTGACTTTC,CASSVGLAVKSSGANVLTF
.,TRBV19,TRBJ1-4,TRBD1,TGTGCCAGTACCCGGGGACAGGGGTCCGAAAAACTGTTTTTT,CASTRGQGSEKLFF
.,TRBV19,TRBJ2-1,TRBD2,TGTGCCAGTAGTCCGCGGGGGACTAGCGGGTCTGCTGGTGGATACAATGAGCAGTTCTTC,CASSPRGTSGSAGGYNEQFF
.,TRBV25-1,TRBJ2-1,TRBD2,TGTGCCAGCAGCCCTCCGGGGCGGGGGTCCTACAATGAGCAGTTCTTC,CASSPPGRGSYNEQFF
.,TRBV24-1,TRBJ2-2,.,TGTGCCACCAGTGATACGCAGGGTGGGCTGTTTTTT,CATSDTQGGLFF
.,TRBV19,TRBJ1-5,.,TGTGCCAGTAGTAAGGACGGACTGAGCAATCAGCCCCAGCATTTT,CASSKDGLSNQPQHF
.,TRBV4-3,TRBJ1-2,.,TGCGCCAGCAGCCAAGATTTGGCAGGGCGGAGCGGCTACACCTTC,CASSQDLAGRSGYTF
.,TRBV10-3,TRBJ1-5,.,TGTGCCATCGGAGAGGGTGGCAATCAGCCCCAGCATTTT,CAIGEGGNQPQHF
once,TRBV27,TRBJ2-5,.,TGTGCCAGCAGTTTAAGTGTCACCCCGGGAGAGACCCAGTACTTC,CASSLSVTPGETQYF
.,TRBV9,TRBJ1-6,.,TGTGCCAGCAGCGTTTCTGCAGGGGCCGAATCACCCCTCCACTTT,CASSVSAGAESPLHF
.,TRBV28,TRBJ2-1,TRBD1,TGTGCCAGCAGTCCCGGGACAGGGGGGTCTAGTGAGCAGTTCTTC,CASSPGTGGSSEQFF
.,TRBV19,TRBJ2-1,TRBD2,TGTGCCAGTAGTCCCCTCACACTAGCGGTATGGAACAATGAGCAGTTCTTC,CASSPLTLAVWNNEQFF
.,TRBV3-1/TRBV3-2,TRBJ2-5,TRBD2,TGTGCCAGCAGCCTATTATCCGGGAGGGCCGGGGAGACCCAGTACTTC,CASSLLSGRAGETQYF
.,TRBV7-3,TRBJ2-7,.,TGTGCCAGCAGCTTTATATGGTGTGCGGGGCGCCCCGAGTACGAGCAGTACTTC,CASSFIWCAGRPEYEQYF
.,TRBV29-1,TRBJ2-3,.,TGCAGCGTTGAAGTCGGGACAGATACGCAGTATTTT,CSVEVGTDTQYF
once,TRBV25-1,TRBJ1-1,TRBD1,TGTGCCAGCAGGGCAGGGGGGAACACTGAAGCTTTCTTT,CASRAGGNTEAFF
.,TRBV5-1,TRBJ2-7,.,TGCGCCAGTAAGCTTATAGGGACTCCCTCCTACGAGCAGTACTTC,CASKLIGTPSYEQYF
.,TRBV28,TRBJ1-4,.,TGTGCCAGCAGGGTCCGGGGGTTTGAAAAACTGTTTTTT,CASRVRGFEKLFF
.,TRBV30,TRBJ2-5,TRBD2,TGTGCCTGGAGAACTAGCGGGAGCATAGAGACCCAGTACTTC,CAWRTSGSIETQYF
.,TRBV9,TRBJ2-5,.,TGTGCCAGCAGCGGCGATCCCGTAGAGACCCAGTACTTC,CASSGDPVETQYF
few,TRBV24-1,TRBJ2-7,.,TGTGCCACCAAACAGGACCGCTCCTACGAGCAGTACTTC,CATKQDRSYEQYF
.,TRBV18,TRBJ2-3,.,TGTGCCAGCTCACTGTACAGTCAAGAAAGCACAGATACGCAGTATTTT,CASSLYSQESTDTQYF
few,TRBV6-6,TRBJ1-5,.,TGTGCCAGCACGGGAGGGACTGGAACAGGCAATCAGCCCCAGCATTTT,CASTGGTGTGNQPQHF
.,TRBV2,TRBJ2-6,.,TGTGCCAGCAGTGAAGGTCCAGGTTTTACTGGGGCCAACGTCCTGACTTTC,CASSEGPGFTGANVLTF
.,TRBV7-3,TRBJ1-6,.,TGTGCCAGCAGCCTAGATCGGGATTCACCCCTCCACTTT,CASSLDRDSPLHF
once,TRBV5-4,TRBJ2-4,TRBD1,TGTGCCAGCAGCCATATTAACCCACAGGGGGGTAAAAACATTCAGTACTTC,CASSHINPQGGKNIQYF
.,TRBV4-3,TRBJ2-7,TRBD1,TGCGCCAGCAGCCACCGGACAGGGGACGAGCAGTACTTC,CASSHRTGDEQYF
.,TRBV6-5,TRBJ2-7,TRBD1,TGTGCCAGCAGAACCGGGACAGAATTGGGGCAGTACTTC,CASRTGTELGQYF
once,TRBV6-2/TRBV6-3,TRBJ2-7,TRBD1,TGTGCCAGCAGTTCGGGACAGACCCGCCTCTCCTACGAGCAGTACTTC,CASSSGQTRLSYEQYF
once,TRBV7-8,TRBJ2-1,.,TGTGCCAGCGGCCCTCGGGAGAACGAGCAGTTCTTC,CASGPRENEQFF
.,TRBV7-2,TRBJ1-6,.,TGTGCCAGCAGCTTAGGACCTCCGCGCCGGGGCTCCTATAATTCACCCCTCCACTTT,CASSLGPPRRGSYNSPLHF
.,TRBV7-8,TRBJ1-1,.,TGTGCCAGCAGCTTAGATCAGAACACTGAAGCTTTCTTT,CASSLDQNTEAFF
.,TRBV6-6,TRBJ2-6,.,TGTGCCAGCAGCCTTATCGGGGCCAACGTCCTGACTTTC,CASSLIGANVLTF
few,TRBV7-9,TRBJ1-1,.,TGTGCCAGCACCAACCGTATCGCTGAAGCTTTCTTT,CASTNRIAEAFF
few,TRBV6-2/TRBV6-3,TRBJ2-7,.,TGTGCCAGCAGTTACTCCTCTCGGGGCGGGGCCCCCGCCGAGCAGTACTTC,CASSYSSRGGAPAEQYF
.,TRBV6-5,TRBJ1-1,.,TGTGCCAGCAGTCATCTGACGGGGAACACTGAAGCTTTCTTT,CASSHLTGNTEAFF
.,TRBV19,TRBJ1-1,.,TGTGCCAGTAAAGACGGCAGGGGTTATACTGAAGCTTTCTTT,CASKDGRGYTEAFF
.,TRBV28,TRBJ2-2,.,TGTGCCAGCACCAGTGAGGGAACCGGGGAGCTGTTTTTT,CASTSEGTGELFF
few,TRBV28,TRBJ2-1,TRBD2,TGTGCCAGCAGTCCTTGGACTAGCGGGTCCTACAATGAGCAGTTCTTC,CASSPWTSGSYNEQFF
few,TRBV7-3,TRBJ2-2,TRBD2,TGTGCCAGCAGCACCAGGACTAGCGGGAGGGCCAACCCCGGGGAGCTGTTTTTT,CASSTRTSGRANPGELFF